These T cell receptor beta chains were read from a single sample in a study of blood T cell repertoires in COVID-19. Clones were read by immunoSEQ multiplex PCR, and TCRdb kept only the in-frame ones, dropping some. The repertoire holds about 250,000 clones, with around 91% as singletons. The specimen was PBMCs or T cells enriched from blood (not recorded which). These receptors were obtained from a woman between 18 and 29 years old who had recovered from COVID-19. CDR3s include the opening cysteine and the closing phenylalanine or tryptophan. The D gene is left open where the match is weak. Not every row has a clone size; where given, it reads once, few, many or a size class.

D gene | clone size | J gene | V gene | CDR3 DNA | CDR3 protein
. | . | TRBJ1-6 | TRBV2 | TGTGCCAGCAGTTCGAGAGGGCAGAATTCACCCCTCCACTTT | CASSSRGQNSPLHF
. | . | TRBJ1-2 | TRBV12-3/TRBV12-4 | TGTGCCAGCGGGAGCGGCTATGGCTACACCTTC | CASGSGYGYTF
. | . | TRBJ1-4 | TRBV2 | TGTGCCAGCAATGACCCCTATATCAGGGTCGCCACTAATGAAAAACTGTTTTTT | CASNDPYIRVATNEKLFF
. | . | TRBJ1-4 | TRBV5-5 | TGTGCCAGCAGCTTGGAGTGGTTCCAGGAAAAACTGTTTTTT | CASSLEWFQEKLFF
. | once | TRBJ1-2 | TRBV5-1 | TGCGCCAGCAGCCCGCCGACAGGTTTATCTTATGGCTACACCTTC | CASSPPTGLSYGYTF
. | . | TRBJ1-5 | TRBV7-9 | TGTGCCAGCAGCCCAGGTACGGCCCCCCAGCCCCAGCATTTT | CASSPGTAPQPQHF
. | . | TRBJ1-2 | TRBV28 | TGTGCCAGCAGTTTAAGGACAGACTATGGCTACACCTTC | CASSLRTDYGYTF
. | . | TRBJ1-6 | TRBV6-5 | TGTGCCAGCAGTTACAGCGTAAATTTAGATAATTCACCCCTCCACTTT | CASSYSVNLDNSPLHF
TRBD2 | once | TRBJ2-1 | TRBV30 | TGTGCCTGGAGTAGAGGGAGCGGGGATCATGAGCAGTTCTTC | CAWSRGSGDHEQFF
. | . | TRBJ2-3 | TRBV25-1 | TGTGCCAGCAGTGAATATCACGGGGGTGACACTACGCAGTATTTT | CASSEYHGGDTTQYF